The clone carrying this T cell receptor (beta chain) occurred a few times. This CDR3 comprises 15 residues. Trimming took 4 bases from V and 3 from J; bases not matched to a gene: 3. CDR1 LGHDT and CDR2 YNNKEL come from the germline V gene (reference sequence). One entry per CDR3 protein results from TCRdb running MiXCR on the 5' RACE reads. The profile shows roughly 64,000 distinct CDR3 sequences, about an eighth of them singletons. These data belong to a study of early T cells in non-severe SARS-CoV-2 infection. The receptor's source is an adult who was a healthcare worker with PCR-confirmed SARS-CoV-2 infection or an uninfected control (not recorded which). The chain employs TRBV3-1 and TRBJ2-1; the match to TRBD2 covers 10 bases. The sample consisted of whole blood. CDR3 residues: CASSRLAGVYNEQFF. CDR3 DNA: TGTGCCAGCAGCCGGCTAGCGGGGGTCTACAATGAGCAGTTCTTC.